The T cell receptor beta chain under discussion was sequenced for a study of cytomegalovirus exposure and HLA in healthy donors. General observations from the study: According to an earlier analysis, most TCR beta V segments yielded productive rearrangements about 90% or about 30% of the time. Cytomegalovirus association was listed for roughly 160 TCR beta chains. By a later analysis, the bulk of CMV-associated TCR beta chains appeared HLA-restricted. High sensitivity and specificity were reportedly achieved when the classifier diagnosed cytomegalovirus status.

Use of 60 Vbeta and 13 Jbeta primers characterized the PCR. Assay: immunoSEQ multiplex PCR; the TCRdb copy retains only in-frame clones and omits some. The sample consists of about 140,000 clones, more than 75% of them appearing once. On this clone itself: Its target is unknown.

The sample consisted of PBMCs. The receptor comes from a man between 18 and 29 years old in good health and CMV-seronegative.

Here the CDR3 DNA reads TGTGCCAGCAGTTTTTCCCCAGGACAGTACGAGCAGTACTTC. This translates into CASSFSPGQYEQYF. The chain is built from TRBV27 and TRBJ2-5; D might be TRBD1 (6 bases). The J call is doubtful: the DNA matches TRBJ2-7 better. The CDR3 covers 14 residues. In germline, CDR1 is MNHEY, CDR2 SMNVEV (reference sequence).